This entry lists 26 T cell receptor beta chains sequenced from one sample in a study of shared clonotypes between healthy human individuals. TCRdb keeps only in-frame clones here, not all; method: immunoSEQ multiplex PCR. Of around 2.5 million clones detected, more than 85% appear once; the ten largest clones hold about 0.34%. The sequencing input was naive CD4+ T cells from PBMCs. Subset described: CD45RA+ positively selected. The receptors shown here come from a man in his late teens or twenties in good health. Some clones in this sample may be carry-over from other donors' samples.

This sequence joins TRBV28 and TRBJ1-2; D not certain. CDR3 length: 13 amino acids. V gave up 6 bases and J gave up 8 bases, with 16 bases separating them. CDR1 MDHEN and CDR2 SYDVKM come from the germline V gene. The CDR3 region has the DNA TGTGCCAGCAGCTCCTCGACGTCAAGGGGCTACACCTTC. The encoded protein is CASSSSTSRGYTF.

V and J are TRBV27 and TRBJ1-2; D is undetermined. This CDR3 contains 14 residues. CDR1 and CDR2 (germline): MNHEY, SMNVEV (reference sequence). With 7 bases removed from V and 7 bases from J, the gap between germline ends came to 19 bases. The CDR3 sequence: CASTTNRGDGGYTF. CDR3 coding DNA: TGTGCCAGCACAACCAACCGGGGAGATGGTGGCTACACCTTC.

About this clone itself: Other DNA sequences in this specimen translate into the identical CDR3. This chain joins TRBV27 and TRBJ1-1, with D possibly matching TRBD1 (5 bases). With 3 bases removed from V and 1 base from J, the gap between germline ends came to 6 bases. CDR1 and CDR2 (germline): MNHEY, SMNVEV (reference sequence). CDR3 size: 13 residues. The CDR3 region is CASSLGRNTEAFF. The CDR3 DNA sequence: TGTGCCAGCAGTTTGGGGCGGAACACTGAAGCTTTCTTT.

The chain carries TRBV11-3 and TRBJ2-1; D is undetermined. The CDR3 loop spans 12 amino acids. The germline V and J ends were trimmed by 5 bases and 12 bases, with 14 bases remaining between them. Germline CDR1 and CDR2: SGHNT and YENEEA. CDR3 nucleotide sequence: TGTGCCAGCAGCGAAACAAGCGCGGCGCAGTTCTTC. Its translation: CASSETSAAQFF.

V and J are TRBV29-1 and TRBJ2-7, with a tentative D call TRBD2 (5 bases). Germline assignment: CDR1 SQVTM and CDR2 ANQGSEA. This CDR3 comprises 15 residues. V lost 0 bases and J 0 bases, leaving 12 bases between the germline ends. This chain's CDR3 is CSVEDRRGGSYEQYF. The CDR3 DNA reads as TGCAGCGTTGAAGACCGGAGAGGAGGCTCCTACGAGCAGTACTTC.

About this clone itself: Other DNA sequences within the sample encode an identical CDR3. The V gene is TRBV5-1, the J gene TRBJ2-5, with 7 bases lining up with TRBD1. Per the germline V gene, CDR1 is SGHRS and CDR2 is YFSETQ. The J segment lost 2 bases and the V segment lost 4 bases, leaving 5 bases of the junction unmatched. The CDR3 is 14 amino acids. This CDR3 is CASSGGQPQETQYF. Written as DNA, the CDR3 is TGCGCCAGCAGCGGGGGACAGCCACAAGAGACCCAGTACTTC.

The chain uses TRBV19 and TRBJ2-2; perhaps TRBD1 as D (5 bases). CDR3 length: 15 residues. The V gene's germline CDR1 is LNHDA and CDR2 SQIVND (reference sequence). The germline V and J ends were trimmed by 3 bases and 4 bases, with 12 bases remaining between them. Here the CDR3 reads CASSIFLGRTGELFF. CDR3 nucleotide sequence: TGTGCCAGTAGTATTTTCCTGGGGCGCACCGGGGAGCTGTTTTTT.

This clone was detected once. As DNA, the CDR3 is TGTGCCAGCAGTTATGGGGAGGCGGAGACCCAGTACTTC. Protein: CASSYGEAETQYF. The V and J genes are TRBV6-5 and TRBJ2-5; possibly TRBD2 for D (6 bases). Trimming left V 3 bases short and J 5 bases short, with 10 bases between. The CDR3 is made up of 13 amino acids. Germline V gene lookup returns CDR1 MNHEY and CDR2 SVGAGI.

The chain has TRBV27 and TRBJ1-1, with D possibly matching TRBD1 (5 bases). Germline assignment: CDR1 MNHEY and CDR2 SMNVEV (reference sequence). This CDR3 has 18 residues. V shed 1 base and J shed 1 base, with 19 bases lying between them. This CDR3 reads CASSLWPARLDRNTEAFF. The CDR3, as DNA: TGTGCCAGCAGTTTATGGCCCGCACGACTAGACAGGAACACTGAAGCTTTCTTT.

The chain links TRBV11-2 to TRBJ2-2, with D tentatively TRBD1 or TRBD2 (5 bases each). With 10 bases removed from V and 0 bases from J, the gap between germline ends came to 12 bases. The germline V gene encodes CDR1 SGHAT and CDR2 FQNNGV. The CDR3 spans 14 residues. The CDR3 DNA reads as TGTGCCACCTCGGGGCTTGCGAACACCGGGGAGCTGTTTTTT. Protein: CATSGLANTGELFF.

The chain links TRBV5-1 to TRBJ2-3; 8 positions match TRBD2. Germline trimming cut 6 bases from V and 8 bases from J; bases unmatched to any gene: 17. Germline V gives CDR1 SGHRS, CDR2 YFSETQ. This CDR3 comprises 16 residues. In nucleotides, the CDR3 is TGCGCCAGCACCCCGCTAGGGGCGGGAGGAGCCGGTACGCAGTATTTT. Amino acid sequence: CASTPLGAGGAGTQYF.

CDR3 protein: CSVEGGRPLGSDPYGYTF. CDR3 bases: TGCAGCGTTGAAGGGGGGAGACCCCTTGGTTCGGACCCCTATGGCTACACCTTC. This chain connects TRBV29-1 to TRBJ1-2; possible D gene TRBD1, 5 bases. The CDR3 length is 18 residues. With 1 base removed from V and 4 bases from J, the gap between germline ends came to 25 bases. Germline V lookup: CDR1 SQVTM, CDR2 ANQGSEA. The full variable domain, with the rest looked up from reference TRBV29-1 and TRBJ1-2, is SAVISQKPSRDICQRGTSLTIQCQVDSQVTMMFWYRQQPGQSLTLIATANQGSEATYESGFVIDKFPISRPNLTFSTLTVSNMSPEDSSIYLCSVEGGRPLGSDPYGYTFGSGTRLTVV.

This clone is a singleton in its sample. This rearrangement joins TRBV30 to TRBJ2-3; D is unclear. Looked up from germline, CDR1 is GTSNPN and CDR2 is SVGIG (reference sequence). V was trimmed by 2 bases and J by 2 bases, leaving 11 bases between them. This CDR3 spans 14 amino acids. The CDR3 DNA sequence: TGTGCCTGGAGTTTGATGTCTAACACAGATACGCAGTATTTT. It specifies CAWSLMSNTDTQYF. Drawing the rest from reference TRBV30 and TRBJ2-3, the complete variable domain is SQTIHQWPATLVQPVGSPLSLECTVEGTSNPNLYWYRQAAGRGLQLLFYSVGIGQISSEVPQNLSASRPQDRQFILSSKKLLLSDSGFYLCAWSLMSNTDTQYFGPGTRLTVL.

V is TRBV7-3 and J is TRBJ2-3; perhaps TRBD2 as D (6 bases). The germline gives CDR1 SGHTA, CDR2 FQGTGA. Trimming pared 5 bases from V and 5 bases from J, leaving 14 bases between. The CDR3 runs 14 residues. CDR3 sequence reads: CASSPGGIQDTQYF. The CDR3 bases are TGTGCCAGCAGCCCTGGGGGGATTCAAGATACGCAGTATTTT.

Worth noting for this clone: The sample contains more than one DNA sequence encoding this CDR3. This chain uses TRBV9 with TRBJ2-1, with 12 bases that match TRBD2. Trimming cost V 2 bases and J 3 bases; bases outside gene matches: 0. Germline assignment: CDR1 SGDLS and CDR2 YYNGEE. The CDR3 totals 15 residues. In DNA form, the CDR3 reads TGTGCCAGCAGCGTGGGACTAGCGGGCTACAATGAGCAGTTCTTC. Translating gives CASSVGLAGYNEQFF.

The J gene is TRBJ2-5, the V gene TRBV29-1; D may correspond to TRBD1 or TRBD2 (6 bases each). The V and J ends lost 4 bases and 5 bases respectively, with 14 bases between them. The CDR3 is made up of 13 amino acids. The germline CDR1 and CDR2 sequences are SQVTM and ANQGSEA. The CDR3 region is CSVGRGGPETQYF. DNA for the CDR3: TGCAGCGTTGGGCGTGGGGGGCCCGAGACCCAGTACTTC.

This clone was seen only a few times. Different DNA sequences within this sample yield the same CDR3. The CDR3 protein is CASSLVGNTGELFF. CDR3 coding DNA: TGCGCCAGCAGCTTGGTAGGAAACACCGGGGAGCTGTTTTTT. This sequence joins TRBV5-1 and TRBJ2-2; D call uncertain. Germline CDR1 SGHRS, CDR2 YFSETQ. V dropped 0 bases and J dropped 2 bases, with 5 bases sitting between them. This CDR3 has 14 residues.

This chain uses TRBV19 with TRBJ1-5; a possible D gene is TRBD1 (6 bases). Germline V CDR1 and CDR2: LNHDA, SQIVND (reference sequence). Trimming took off 5 bases at V and 1 base at J, with 18 bases between the two ends. The CDR3 is made up of 17 amino acids. CDR3 residues: CASSAPYRVRSNQPQHF. The CDR3, as DNA: TGTGCCAGTAGTGCACCCTACAGGGTTCGAAGCAATCAGCCCCAGCATTTT.

V is TRBV5-5 and J is TRBJ1-1; TRBD1 is a possible D gene (5 bases). Germline CDR1 and CDR2: SGHKS and YYEKEE (reference sequence). The V end was cut by 4 bases, the J end by 0 bases, with 13 bases between. This CDR3 has 15 amino acids. CDR3 sequence: CASSPDSFMNTEAFF. CDR3 DNA sequence: TGTGCCAGCAGCCCAGACAGTTTCATGAACACTGAAGCTTTCTTT.

J is TRBJ2-7 and V is TRBV23-1; D ambiguous. TRBV23-1 is marked as an open reading frame, function uncertain. The CDR3 is 11 residues long. The germline V and J ends were trimmed by 4 bases and 7 bases, with 8 bases remaining between them. The CDR3 nucleotides read TGCGCCAGCAGTCCCGACCTAGAGCAGTACTTC. Its translation: CASSPDLEQYF.

The rearrangement uses TRBV13 and TRBJ2-7, with D possibly matching TRBD1 (6 bases). The CDR3 sequence is 15 residues long. Germline values: CDR1 PRHDT, CDR2 FYEKMQ (reference sequence). V lost 1 base and J 3 bases, leaving 13 bases between the germline ends. The CDR3, as DNA: TGTGCCAGCAGCTTAGAAATCAGGGGTATCTACGAGCAGTACTTC. Its protein is CASSLEIRGIYEQYF.

V gene TRBV25-1 combines with J gene TRBJ1-2; D ambiguous. Per the germline V gene, CDR1 is MGHDK and CDR2 is SYGVNS. V was pared by 2 bases and J by 4 bases, with 11 bases between. The CDR3 runs to 14 residues. In DNA, the CDR3 is TGTGCCAGCAGTGAACCGGGGTCCCTCTATGGCTACACCTTC. Protein product: CASSEPGSLYGYTF.

The CDR3 protein is CASSVGDRARSYEQYF. In DNA form, the CDR3 reads TGTGCCAGCAGCGTAGGCGACAGGGCTCGCTCCTACGAGCAGTACTTC. The chain recombines TRBV9 with TRBJ2-5; 7 positions match TRBD1. The J call may be mistaken, given a closer DNA end match to TRBJ2-7. Germline V gene sequence: CDR1 SGDLS, CDR2 YYNGEE. This CDR3 is 16 amino acids long.

The chain recombines TRBV27 with TRBJ1-3; 7 bases are a match to TRBD1. From germline, CDR1 is MNHEY and CDR2 SMNVEV (reference sequence). V dropped 6 bases and J dropped 3; count of bases not matched to a gene: 8. This CDR3 has 15 amino acids. The CDR3 spells CASSLQHRGGNTIYF. DNA of the CDR3: TGTGCCAGCAGCCTTCAGCACAGGGGTGGAAACACCATATATTTT.

The chain links TRBV2 to TRBJ2-2; D may correspond to TRBD1 or TRBD2 (6 bases each). Germline V gives CDR1 SNHLY, CDR2 FYNNEI. This CDR3 region has 15 residues. V lost 3 bases to trimming and J lost 9 bases, with 17 bases between them. The CDR3 is CASSEGGITGRELFF. The CDR3 DNA sequence: TGTGCCAGCAGTGAGGGGGGAATTACAGGGAGGGAGCTGTTTTTT.

The CDR3 DNA is TGTGCCAGCAGCTCCCGCCAGATTCCAGATACGCAGTATTTT. Amino acids: CASSSRQIPDTQYF. The chain combines TRBV7-2 with TRBJ2-3, with unresolved D. In germline, CDR1 is SGHTA, CDR2 FQGNSA. The CDR3 contains 14 residues. V lost 4 bases to trimming and J lost 4 bases, with 12 bases between them.